These T cell receptor beta chains were read from a single sample in a study of blood T cell repertoires in COVID-19. TCRdb keeps only in-frame clones here, not all; method: immunoSEQ multiplex PCR. The table records about 47,000 clones, approximately 84% of them present only once. Sequencing was carried out using peripheral blood. Receptors were obtained from a man between 50 and 59 years old with acute or convalescent COVID-19. CDR3s include the opening cysteine and the closing phenylalanine or tryptophan. Fields, in order: J gene, V gene, D gene, clone size, CDR3 protein, CDR3 DNA. The D gene is left open where the match is weak. Rows give clone size only sometimes, using once, few, many, or a class for an expanded clone.

TRBJ2-1,TRBV6-5,TRBD2,few,CAAGGSGHEQFF,TGTGCCGCCGGTGGTAGCGGGCATGAGCAGTTCTTC
TRBJ1-4,TRBV6-1,-,few,CASSEARQVREKLFF,TGTGCCAGCAGTGAAGCTCGGCAGGTCCGTGAAAAACTGTTTTTT
TRBJ1-2,TRBV5-1,TRBD1,-,CASSGDRGFSGYTF,TGCGCCAGCAGCGGGGACAGGGGATTCTCTGGCTACACCTTC
TRBJ1-6,TRBV5-6,-,few,CASSLERGNSPLHF,TGTGCCAGCAGCTTGGAACGGGGGAATTCACCCCTCCACTTT
TRBJ1-2,TRBV28,-,-,CASSYGDYYGYTF,TGTGCCAGCAGTTACGGAGACTACTATGGCTACACCTTC
TRBJ2-3,TRBV6-6,-,-,CASSTGGTDTQYF,TGTGCCAGCAGTACCGGTGGCACAGATACGCAGTATTTT
TRBJ1-5,TRBV27,-,once,CASSLQGLQPQHF,TGTGCCAGCAGTCTGCAGGGGCTTCAGCCCCAGCATTTT
TRBJ1-4,TRBV7-9,-,-,CASTGRGEKLFF,TGTGCCAGCACCGGACGGGGGGAAAAACTGTTTTTT
TRBJ1-1,TRBV2,-,few,CASSYRSNLNTEAFF,TGTGCCAGCAGTTACCGGTCTAACCTGAACACTGAAGCTTTCTTT
TRBJ1-1,TRBV24-1,TRBD1,-,CATSSTGTGEAFF,TGTGCCACCTCTAGTACCGGGACAGGCGAAGCTTTCTTT
TRBJ2-7,TRBV4-1,-,-,CASSQDGRETYEQYF,TGCGCCAGCAGCCAAGATGGACGGGAGACCTACGAGCAGTACTTC